This TCR beta chain derives from a study of blood T cells in healthy people across ages. General study findings and limits: Naive and antigen-experienced cells were not separated, limiting conclusive comparison.

The CDR3 has 17 residues. Per the germline V gene, CDR1 is PRHDT and CDR2 is FYEKMQ (reference sequence). V shed 6 bases and J 0 bases; nucleotides not matched to a gene: 12. A second PCR of roughly 7 to 11 cycles used a sample-barcoded 5' primer and a J-beta primer mix. Individual samples furnished no less than 3 million CDR3-containing paired-end reads apiece. TCRdb reprocessed the 5' RACE reads via MiXCR and lists one record per CDR3 protein. Of roughly 1.6 million distinct CDR3 sequences in the sample, around 36% were seen once. For this clonotype: Its target is not known.

The rearrangement uses TRBV13 and TRBJ2-5; TRBD2 matches at 8 bases. This clonotype was obtained from a woman aged 30 to 39 in good health. Material for sequencing was blood. The CDR3 coding sequence is TGTGCCAGCAGATCGGGGGGGAGACAGGTATACCAAGAGACCCAGTACTTC. It is translated as CASRSGGRQVYQETQYF.